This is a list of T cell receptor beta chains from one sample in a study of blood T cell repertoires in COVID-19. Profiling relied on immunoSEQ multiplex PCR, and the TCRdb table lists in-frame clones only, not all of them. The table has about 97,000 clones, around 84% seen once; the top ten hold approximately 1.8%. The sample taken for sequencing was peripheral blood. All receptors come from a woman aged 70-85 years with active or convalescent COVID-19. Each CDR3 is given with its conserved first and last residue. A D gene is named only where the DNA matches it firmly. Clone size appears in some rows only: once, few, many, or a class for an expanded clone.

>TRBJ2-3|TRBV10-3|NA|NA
CAISASHGADTQYF
TGTGCCATCAGTGCCAGTCACGGGGCAGATACGCAGTATTTT
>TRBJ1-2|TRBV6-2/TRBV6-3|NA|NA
CASSYSSFADNYGYTF
TGTGCCAGCAGTTACTCGAGTTTCGCGGATAACTATGGCTACACCTTC
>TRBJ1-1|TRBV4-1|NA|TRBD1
CASSRNRGMANTEAFF
TGCGCCAGCAGCCGAAACAGGGGGATGGCGAACACTGAAGCTTTCTTT
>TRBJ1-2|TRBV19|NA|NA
CASSGQGTAYGYTF
TGTGCCAGTAGTGGGCAGGGTACTGCCTATGGCTACACCTTC
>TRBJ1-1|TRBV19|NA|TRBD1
CASSAPGQGATEAFF
TGTGCCAGTAGTGCTCCGGGACAGGGGGCCACTGAAGCTTTCTTT
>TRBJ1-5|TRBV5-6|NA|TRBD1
CASSFRQGTGQPQHF
TGTGCCAGCAGCTTCCGACAGGGGACCGGTCAGCCCCAGCATTTT
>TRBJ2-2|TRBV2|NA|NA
CASSESVGGRGTGELFF
TGTGCCAGCAGTGAATCGGTTGGTGGCAGGGGCACCGGGGAGCTGTTTTTT
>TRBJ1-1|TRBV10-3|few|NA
CAITRTEMNTEAFF
TGTGCCATCACCCGGACAGAGATGAACACTGAAGCTTTCTTT
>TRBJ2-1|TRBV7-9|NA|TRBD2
CASSPSGGIYNEQFF
TGTGCCAGCAGCCCTAGCGGGGGGATTTACAATGAGCAGTTCTTC
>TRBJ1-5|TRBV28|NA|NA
CASSFQSTRIDQPQHF
TGTGCCAGCAGTTTCCAATCCACGAGGATAGATCAGCCCCAGCATTTT
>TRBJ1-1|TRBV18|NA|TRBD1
CASSPAQGAGDTEAFF
TGTGCCAGCTCACCCGCACAGGGGGCCGGGGACACTGAAGCTTTCTTT
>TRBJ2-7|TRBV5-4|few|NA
CASSLDHSSYEQYF
TGTGCCAGCAGCTTGGATCACAGCTCCTACGAGCAGTACTTC
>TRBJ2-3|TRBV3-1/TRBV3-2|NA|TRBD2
CASSLLAGGTDTQYF
TGTGCCAGCAGTCTTCTAGCGGGGGGCACAGATACGCAGTATTTT
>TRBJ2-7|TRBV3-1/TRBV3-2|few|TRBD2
CASSQLRTSSYEQYF
TGTGCCAGCAGCCAGCTGCGGACTAGCTCCTACGAGCAGTACTTC
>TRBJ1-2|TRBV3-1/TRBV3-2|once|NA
CASSQVDWVYGYTF
TGTGCCAGCAGCCAAGTAGACTGGGTCTATGGCTACACCTTC
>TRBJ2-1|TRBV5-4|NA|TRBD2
CASSLTSGGYNEQFF
TGTGCCAGCAGCTTGACTAGCGGGGGGTACAATGAGCAGTTCTTC
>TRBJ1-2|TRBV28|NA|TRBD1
CASSSPTPGTGLNGYTF
TGTGCCAGCAGTTCACCTACTCCCGGGACAGGGTTAAATGGCTACACCTTC
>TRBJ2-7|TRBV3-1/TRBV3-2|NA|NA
CASSPYRTVSYEQYF
TGTGCCAGCAGCCCCTATCGGACAGTCTCCTACGAGCAGTACTTC
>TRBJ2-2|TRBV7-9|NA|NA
CASSLVTSGELFF
TGTGCCAGCAGCTTAGTGACTTCCGGGGAGCTGTTTTTT
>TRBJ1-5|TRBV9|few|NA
CASSLDPSGGQPQHF
TGTGCCAGCAGCTTGGACCCATCCGGAGGTCAGCCCCAGCATTTT
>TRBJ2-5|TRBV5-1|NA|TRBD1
CASSSPGTGVGETQYF
TGCGCCAGCAGCTCCCCGGGGACAGGGGTAGGAGAGACCCAGTACTTC
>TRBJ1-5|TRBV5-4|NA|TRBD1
CASSSTGTGDQPQHF
TGTGCCAGCAGCTCGACCGGGACAGGGGATCAGCCCCAGCATTTT
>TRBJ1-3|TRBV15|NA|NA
CATSRDFYSGNTIYF
TGTGCCACCAGCAGAGATTTCTACTCTGGAAACACCATATATTTT
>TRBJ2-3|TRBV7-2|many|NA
CASSFRGLDTDTQYF
TGTGCCAGCAGCTTTCGTGGTCTAGACACAGATACGCAGTATTTT
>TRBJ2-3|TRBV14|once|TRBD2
CASSQGRLAATDTQYF
TGTGCCAGCAGCCAAGGGCGACTAGCGGCCACAGATACGCAGTATTTT
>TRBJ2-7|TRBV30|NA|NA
CAWSRRVPGVYEQYF
TGTGCCTGGAGTAGGAGGGTACCCGGGGTTTACGAGCAGTACTTC
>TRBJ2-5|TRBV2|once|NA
CASSGGGETQYF
TGTGCCAGCAGTGGAGGGGGAGAGACCCAGTACTTC
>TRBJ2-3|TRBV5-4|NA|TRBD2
CASRLAGVTSTDTQYF
TGTGCCAGCAGACTAGCGGGGGTCACTAGCACAGATACGCAGTATTTT
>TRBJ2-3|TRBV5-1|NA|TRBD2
CASSSGLAGDHRTDTQYF
TGCGCCAGCAGCTCGGGACTAGCGGGGGACCATCGGACAGATACGCAGTATTTT
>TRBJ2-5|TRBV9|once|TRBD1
CASSVDPAGQGLETQYF
TGTGCCAGCAGCGTAGACCCAGCCGGACAGGGTTTGGAGACCCAGTACTTC
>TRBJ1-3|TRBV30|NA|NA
CAWNLLISGNTIYF
TGTGCCTGGAATTTACTGATCTCTGGAAACACCATATATTTT
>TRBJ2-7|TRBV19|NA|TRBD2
CASSIIGTKTSYEQYF
TGTGCCAGTAGTATCATCGGGACTAAAACATCCTACGAGCAGTACTTC
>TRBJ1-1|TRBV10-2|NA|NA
CASSEIGTGTYAFF
TGCGCCAGCAGTGAAATAGGTACGGGAACGTATGCTTTCTTT
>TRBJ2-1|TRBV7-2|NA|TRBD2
CASSLARAGGLSEQFF
TGTGCCAGCAGCTTAGCTAGAGCGGGAGGCCTAAGTGAGCAGTTCTTC
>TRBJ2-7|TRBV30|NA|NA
CAWRVTSTYEQYF
TGTGCCTGGAGGGTGACTTCAACCTACGAGCAGTACTTC
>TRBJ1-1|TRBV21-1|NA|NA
CASSKAPVMNTEAFF
TGTGCCAGCAGCAAAGCGCCAGTAATGAACACTGAAGCTTTCTTT
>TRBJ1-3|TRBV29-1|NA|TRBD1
CSVVGGWGNTIYF
TGCAGCGTTGTAGGGGGCTGGGGAAACACCATATATTTT
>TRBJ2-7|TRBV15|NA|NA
CATAQGPYEQYF
TGTGCCACCGCACAGGGTCCCTACGAGCAGTACTTC
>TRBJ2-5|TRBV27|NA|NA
CASSLSLGGTQYF
TGTGCCAGCAGTTTATCGTTGGGGGGGACCCAGTACTTC
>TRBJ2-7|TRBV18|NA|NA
CASSPSGSYEQYF
TGTGCCAGCTCACCTAGCGGATCCTACGAGCAGTACTTC
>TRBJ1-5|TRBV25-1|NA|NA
CASSENRQPNQPQHF
TGTGCCAGCAGTGAAAATAGACAGCCAAATCAGCCCCAGCATTTT
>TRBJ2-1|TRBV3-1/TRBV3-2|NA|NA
CASSPLSRTSRPDEQFF
TGTGCCAGCAGCCCACTTAGCCGTACTAGCCGTCCGGATGAGCAGTTCTTC
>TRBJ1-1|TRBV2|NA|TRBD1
CASSPDRDTEAFF
TGTGCCAGCAGTCCGGACAGGGACACTGAAGCTTTCTTT
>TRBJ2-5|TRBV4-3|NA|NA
CASSQDLGRGQETQYF
TGCGCCAGCAGCCAAGATTTGGGTCGGGGACAAGAGACCCAGTACTTC
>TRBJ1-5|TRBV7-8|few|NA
CASSPGGFNQPQHF
TGTGCCAGCAGCCCGGGGGGTTTCAATCAGCCCCAGCATTTT
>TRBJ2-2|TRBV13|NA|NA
CASSLNGRELFF
TGTGCCAGCAGCTTGAACGGGAGGGAGCTGTTTTTT
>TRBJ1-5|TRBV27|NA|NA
CASRDSRNQPQHF
TGTGCCAGCAGGGACAGTAGAAATCAGCCCCAGCATTTT
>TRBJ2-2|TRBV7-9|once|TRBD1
CASRPTGVTGELFF
TGTGCCAGCAGACCGACAGGGGTCACCGGGGAGCTGTTTTTT
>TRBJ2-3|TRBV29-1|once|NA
CSFAVSTDTQYF
TGCAGCTTTGCCGTTAGCACAGATACGCAGTATTTT
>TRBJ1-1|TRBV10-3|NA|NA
CAISPTTDRNTEAFF
TGTGCCATCAGTCCTACTACCGACAGGAACACTGAAGCTTTCTTT
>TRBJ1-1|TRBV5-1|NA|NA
CASSFRVTEAFF
TGCGCCAGCAGCTTCCGGGTCACTGAAGCTTTCTTT
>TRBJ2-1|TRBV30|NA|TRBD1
CAWARTGTRNEQFF
TGTGCCTGGGCGAGGACAGGGACACGCAATGAGCAGTTCTTC
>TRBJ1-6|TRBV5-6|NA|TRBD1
CASSLGDRVSPLHF
TGTGCCAGCAGCTTGGGGGACAGGGTTTCACCCCTCCACTTT
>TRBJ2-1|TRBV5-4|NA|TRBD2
CASNDRTSGYNEQFF
TGTGCCAGCAACGACCGGACTAGCGGGTACAATGAGCAGTTCTTC
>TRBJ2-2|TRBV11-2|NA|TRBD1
CASSPQQGAGELFF
TGTGCCAGCAGCCCCCAACAGGGGGCAGGGGAGCTGTTTTTT
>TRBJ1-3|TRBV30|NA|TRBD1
CAYTTGSGNTIYF
TGTGCCTACACGACAGGGTCCGGAAACACCATATATTTT